Following are 17 T cell receptor beta chains from one sample sequenced in a study of blood T cell repertoires in COVID-19. Data came from immunoSEQ multiplex PCR; TCRdb stores just in-frame clones and leaves some out. The sample consists of roughly 240,000 clones, 82% of them appearing once. Input material: peripheral blood. These receptors were collected from an older woman with acute or convalescent COVID-19.

The chain joins TRBV11-3 to TRBJ2-2; 7 bases are shared with TRBD1. The CDR3 sequence is 14 residues long. The germline V gene encodes CDR1 SGHNT and CDR2 YENEEA. V was pared by 2 bases and J by 6 bases, with 3 bases of the junction left unmatched. For the CDR3, the DNA is TGTGCCAGCAGCTTATCACAGGGGTCCGGGGAGCTGTTTTTT. It codes for CASSLSQGSGELFF.

The CDR3 is CASSLAGQGIFTYGYTF. The CDR3 DNA reads as TGTGCCAGCAGCTTAGCGGGACAGGGGATTTTTACCTATGGCTACACCTTC. The genes are TRBV7-2 and TRBJ1-2; 10 bases are a match to TRBD1. CDR1 and CDR2 (germline): SGHTA, FQGNSA. V dropped 0 bases and J dropped 4; count of bases not matched to a gene: 8. The CDR3 runs 17 residues.

The rearrangement joins TRBV25-1 to TRBJ2-5; 9 bases fit TRBD1. CDR1 and CDR2 (germline): MGHDK, SYGVNS. V shed 5 bases, J shed 6 bases, and the junction held 10 bases outside the gene matches. This CDR3 spans 15 amino acids. The DNA of the CDR3 is TGTGCCAGCAGTAACCCCCGACAGGGGGAGAAGACCCAGTACTTC. The encoded protein is CASSNPRQGEKTQYF.

This chain joins TRBV6-6 and TRBJ1-2; 9 nucleotides agree with TRBD1. CDR3 length equals 16 residues. Looked up from germline, CDR1 is MNHNY and CDR2 is SVGAGI (reference sequence). Trimming cost V 5 bases and J 4 bases; bases outside gene matches: 11. The CDR3 DNA reads TGTGCCAGCAGTCGATTACCGGGACAGGGCTCCTATGGCTACACCTTC. It encodes CASSRLPGQGSYGYTF.

The chain uses TRBV6-4 and TRBJ2-1, with TRBD1 identical over 10 bases. The germline V gene has CDR1 MRHNA and CDR2 SNTAGT. This CDR3 region has 15 residues. J was trimmed by 4 bases and V by 2 bases; bases with no gene match: 2. The CDR3: CASSDGDRGYNEQFF. In nucleotides, the CDR3 is TGTGCCAGCAGTGACGGGGACAGGGGTTACAATGAGCAGTTCTTC.

The J gene is TRBJ1-3, the V gene TRBV6-1; weak D call: TRBD1 (6 bases). Deletions cut 1 base from V and 0 bases from J, with 7 bases between. From germline, CDR1 is MNHNS and CDR2 SASEGT. The CDR3 length is 15 residues. This CDR3 reads CASSEVDSSGNTIYF. In DNA, the CDR3 is TGTGCCAGCAGTGAAGTGGACAGCTCTGGAAACACCATATATTTT.

The chain joins TRBV5-8 to TRBJ2-7, with a tentative D call TRBD1 (5 bases). This CDR3 spans 16 amino acids. The germline gives CDR1 SGHTS, CDR2 YDEGEE. Deletions cut 0 bases from V and 3 bases from J, with 16 bases between. The CDR3 coding sequence is TGTGCCAGCAGCTTGGTCGGCAGGGCTGATCTCTACGAGCAGTACTTC. This gives the protein CASSLVGRADLYEQYF.

The chain has TRBV29-1 and TRBJ2-3; D is uncertain. Trimming stripped 5 bases from V and 1 base from J, with 13 bases between. The V gene's germline CDR1 is SQVTM and CDR2 ANQGSEA. The CDR3 length is 14 residues. In DNA, the CDR3 is TGCAGCGTTTCAGCGAAGGTTGGCACAGATACGCAGTATTTT. Amino acids: CSVSAKVGTDTQYF.

The V gene is TRBV29-1, the J gene TRBJ1-2; 9 bases are shared with TRBD1. V shed 3 bases, J shed 8 bases, and the junction held 10 bases outside the gene matches. The CDR3 runs to 14 residues. Looked up from germline, CDR1 is SQVTM and CDR2 is ANQGSEA. The CDR3 loop is CSVDTIGQGRGYTF. The CDR3 DNA follows: TGCAGCGTTGATACAATAGGACAGGGGAGAGGCTACACCTTC. The whole variable domain, remainder taken from reference TRBV29-1 and TRBJ1-2, is SAVISQKPSRDICQRGTSLTIQCQVDSQVTMMFWYRQQPGQSLTLIATANQGSEATYESGFVIDKFPISRPNLTFSTLTVSNMSPEDSSIYLCSVDTIGQGRGYTFGSGTRLTVV.

The chain links TRBV2 to TRBJ1-2; TRBD1 aligns across 9 bases. The V gene's germline CDR1 is SNHLY and CDR2 FYNNEI. The CDR3 consists of 15 residues. J gave up 3 bases and V 6 bases, and 8 bases lay outside the gene matches. The CDR3, as DNA: TGTGCCAGCAGGGCCGGGACAGGGTACGACTATGGCTACACCTTC. Its protein is CASRAGTGYDYGYTF.

The chain employs TRBV19 and TRBJ1-1, with D possibly matching TRBD1 (5 bases). Trimming shortened V by 3 bases and J by 1 base, and 12 bases separated the two germline ends. The length of the CDR3 is 15 residues. The V gene's germline CDR1 is LNHDA and CDR2 SQIVND (reference sequence). The CDR3 loop reads CASSIPTARNTEAFF. The CDR3 DNA is TGTGCCAGTAGTATCCCGACAGCTAGGAACACTGAAGCTTTCTTT.

The J gene is TRBJ1-1, the V gene TRBV7-2; D is perhaps TRBD1 (6 bases). Germline values: CDR1 SGHTA, CDR2 FQGNSA. V dropped 4 bases and J dropped 5 bases, with 14 bases sitting between them. CDR3 length: 14 amino acids. The CDR3 loop is CASSSQAQGTEAFF. The CDR3 DNA reads TGTGCCAGCAGCTCGCAGGCTCAGGGGACTGAAGCTTTCTTT. Drawing the rest from reference TRBV7-2 and TRBJ1-1, the complete variable domain is GAGVSQSPSNKVTEKGKDVELRCDPISGHTALYWYRQSLGQGLEFLIYFQGNSAPDKSGLPSDRFSAERTGGSVSTLTIQRTQQEDSAVYLCASSSQAQGTEAFFGQGTRLTVV.

This rearrangement joins TRBV24-1 to TRBJ1-1; 7 bases are shared with TRBD1. There are 17 residues in the CDR3. The ends lost 4 bases at V and 2 bases at J; junction bases unmatched: 12. Germline CDR1 KGHDR, CDR2 SFDVKD. CDR3 in amino acids: CATSDWAAGQSNTEAFF. CDR3 DNA sequence: TGTGCCACCAGTGACTGGGCGGCGGGACAGTCTAACACTGAAGCTTTCTTT.

V and J are TRBV3-1 (or the pseudogene TRBV3-2) and TRBJ2-5; no reliable D call. Germline assignment: CDR1 LGHDT and CDR2 YNNKEL (reference sequence). The CDR3 has 11 residues. Trimming took off 5 bases at V and 5 bases at J, with 6 bases between the two ends. The CDR3 DNA sequence: TGTGCCAGCAGCGGTAGTGAGACCCAGTACTTC. This encodes CASSGSETQYF.

This chain's CDR3 is CASSDSPGRGTEAFF. Written as DNA, the CDR3 is TGTGCCAGCAGTGACTCCCCCGGGCGGGGCACTGAAGCTTTCTTT. The V gene is TRBV6-4, the J gene TRBJ1-1; no reliable D call. The CDR3 has 15 residues. Trimming removed 0 bases at V and 4 bases at J, with 12 bases between. Germline values: CDR1 MRHNA, CDR2 SNTAGT.

In its sample, this clone was seen a few times. The V and J genes are TRBV20-1 and TRBJ1-1; TRBD1 aligns across 9 bases. The germline V gene encodes CDR1 DFQATT and CDR2 SNEGSKA (reference sequence). The V segment lost 5 bases and the J segment 5 bases; nucleotides outside the gene matches: 0. The CDR3 runs to 11 residues. CDR3 in DNA: TGCAGTGCTGGACAGGGGACTGAAGCTTTCTTT. It specifies CSAGQGTEAFF.

The CDR3 protein is CASRSTGGKVGTDTQYF. The CDR3 region has the DNA TGTGCCAGCAGATCTACCGGGGGTAAGGTTGGCACAGATACGCAGTATTTT. The V gene is TRBV5-5, the J gene TRBJ2-3, with D perhaps TRBD2 (6 bases). Germline CDR1 reads SGHKS; CDR2 reads YYEKEE (reference sequence). This CDR3 comprises 17 residues. V lost 5 bases, J lost 1 base, and 20 bases lay in between. Full variable domain (remainder filled in from reference TRBV5-5 and TRBJ2-3): DAGVTQSPTHLIKTRGQQVTLRCSPISGHKSVSWYQQVLGQGPQFIFQYYEKEERGRGNFPDRFSARQFPNYSSELNVNALLLGDSALYLCASRSTGGKVGTDTQYFGPGTRLTVL.